These 15 T cell receptor beta chains came from one sample sequenced in a study of shared clonotypes between healthy human individuals. TCRdb's table, derived via immunoSEQ multiplex PCR, lists solely in-frame clones and lacks some. This sample carries hundreds of thousands of clones, nearly 95% of them seen once, and the ten largest clones take more than 20%. Naive CD8 cells were CD45RO-negative, positively selected for CCR7, excluding terminally differentiated effector memory CD45RA+ cells. Input material: naive CD8+ T cells sorted from blood. The receptors come from a man aged 25-40 years in good health.

The J gene is TRBJ2-1, the V gene TRBV18; TRBD2 matches 11 bases. The CDR3 spans 18 residues. V lost 5 bases and J lost 4; bases outside the gene matches: 13. Looked up from germline, CDR1 is KGHSH and CDR2 is LQKENI. Written as DNA, the CDR3 is TGTGCCAGCTCATCCACCAGGAACCTAGCGGGAGGATACAATGAGCAGTTCTTC. This codes for CASSSTRNLAGGYNEQFF.

The V call is TRBV27, the J call TRBJ2-3; D may be TRBD2 (6 bases). This CDR3 contains 16 residues. Germline assignment: CDR1 MNHEY and CDR2 SMNVEV (reference sequence). Between the trimmed V and J ends, which lost 2 bases and 6 bases, there was a span of 18 bases. CDR3 amino acids: CASSLVGVSGADTQYF. As DNA, the CDR3 is TGTGCCAGCAGTTTAGTAGGAGTTAGCGGTGCGGATACGCAGTATTTT.

The chain couples TRBV18 to TRBJ1-1; unclear D gene. From germline, CDR1 is KGHSH and CDR2 LQKENI. The CDR3 is made up of 17 amino acids. Between the trimmed V and J ends, which lost 3 bases and 0 bases, there was a span of 17 bases. CDR3 sequence: CASSPASPVDMNTEAFF. CDR3 DNA: TGTGCCAGCTCACCGGCGAGCCCGGTTGACATGAACACTGAAGCTTTCTTT. The full variable domain, with the rest looked up from reference TRBV18 and TRBJ1-1, is NAGVMQNPRHLVRRRGQEARLRCSPMKGHSHVYWYRQLPEEGLKFMVYLQKENIIDESGMPKERFSAEFPKEGPSILRIQQVVRGDSAAYFCASSPASPVDMNTEAFFGQGTRLTVV.

V gene TRBV5-4 combines with J gene TRBJ2-1; the D gene could be TRBD1 or TRBD2 (6 bases each). The CDR3 extends over 14 amino acids. CDR1 is SGHNT and CDR2 is YYREEE in the germline V gene (reference sequence). Trimming pared 4 bases from V and 5 bases from J, leaving 13 bases between. CDR3: CASSDRGRDNEQFF. Here the CDR3 DNA reads TGTGCCAGCAGCGACCGGGGGCGAGACAATGAGCAGTTCTTC.

The chain joins TRBV7-9 to TRBJ2-4; possible D gene TRBD1, 6 bases. The CDR3 is 14 amino acids. In germline, CDR1 is SEHNR, CDR2 FQNEAQ (reference sequence). Trimming left V 5 bases short and J 5 bases short, with 13 bases between. This chain's CDR3 is CASSQPTGQNIQYF. The CDR3 DNA is TGTGCCAGCAGCCAGCCGACAGGTCAAAACATTCAGTACTTC.

The DNA of the CDR3 is TGTGCCAGCAGCAAGACCGGGGGTGGGAACACTGAAGCTTTCTTT. Protein sequence: CASSKTGGGNTEAFF. This rearrangement joins TRBV9 to TRBJ1-1, with D possibly matching TRBD1 (5 bases). The CDR3 spans 15 residues. V dropped 4 bases and J dropped 1 base, with 14 bases sitting between them. Germline V gives CDR1 SGDLS, CDR2 YYNGEE. The whole variable domain, filled in from reference TRBV9 and TRBJ1-1, reads DSGVTQTPKHLITATGQRVTLRCSPRSGDLSVYWYQQSLDQGLQFLIQYYNGEERAKGNILERFSAQQFPDLHSELNLSSLELGDSALYFCASSKTGGGNTEAFFGQGTRLTVV.

The V and J genes are TRBV6-4 and TRBJ2-2; 14 bases fit TRBD2. The CDR3 has 15 amino acids. V shed 8 bases and J 1 base; nucleotides not matched to a gene: 0. Germline CDR1 is MRHNA and CDR2 is SNTAGT. The CDR3 is CASGLAGGNTGELFF. The CDR3 bases are TGTGCCAGCGGACTAGCGGGAGGGAACACCGGGGAGCTGTTTTTT.

The rearrangement joins TRBV6-1 to TRBJ2-3, with D perhaps TRBD1 or TRBD2 (5 bases each). Germline-derived CDR1 and CDR2 are MNHNS and SASEGT. V was shortened by 2 bases and J by 2 bases, with 14 bases between the two germline ends. The CDR3 is made up of 16 amino acids. The CDR3 is CASSEFQGRTTDTQYF. The CDR3 coding sequence is TGTGCCAGCAGTGAATTCCAGGGACGGACCACAGATACGCAGTATTTT.

This sequence joins TRBV5-6 and TRBJ1-2; D gene uncertain. V lost 3 bases and J 8 bases, leaving 14 bases between the germline ends. The CDR3 spans 13 residues. Germline CDR1 is SGHDT and CDR2 is YYEEEE. The DNA for the CDR3 is TGTGCCAGCAGCTCAACAATGCATCGGGGCTACACCTTC. Protein: CASSSTMHRGYTF.

The V gene is TRBV28, the J gene TRBJ2-6; 7 bases are shared with TRBD1. Germline values: CDR1 MDHEN, CDR2 SYDVKM. The ends lost 6 bases at V and 1 base at J; junction bases unmatched: 6. This CDR3 is built from 16 residues. The CDR3 DNA sequence: TGTGCCAGCAGCCTCGACAGGGCGTCTGGGGCCAACGTCCTGACTTTC. It is translated as CASSLDRASGANVLTF.

The gene calls are TRBV6-1 and TRBJ2-7; D is unresolved. The CDR3 is 14 amino acids. The germline gives CDR1 MNHNS, CDR2 SASEGT. V lost 8 bases and J 2 bases, leaving 16 bases between the germline ends. CDR3 loop: CASLDGGRTYEQYF. Here the CDR3 DNA reads TGTGCCAGCTTAGATGGTGGTAGGACCTACGAGCAGTACTTC.

This clone was detected only once. The chain combines TRBV6-1 with TRBJ1-2, with D possibly matching TRBD1 (5 bases). This CDR3 comprises 14 residues. Deletions cut 2 bases from V and 3 bases from J, with 10 bases between. Germline CDR1 and CDR2: MNHNS and SASEGT. DNA of the CDR3: TGTGCCAGCAGTGAAAGAGGGGTTGACTATGGCTACACCTTC. It specifies CASSERGVDYGYTF.

The CDR3 nucleotides read TGCGCCAGCAGGGGACTAGGAGGCTCCTACAATGAGCAGTTCTTC. It encodes CASRGLGGSYNEQFF. The chain links TRBV5-1 to TRBJ2-1; 8 bases agree with TRBD2. The CDR3 loop spans 15 amino acids. V lost 5 bases to trimming and J lost 0 bases; unmatched junction nucleotides: 4. The germline gives CDR1 SGHRS, CDR2 YFSETQ.

The chain carries TRBV30 and TRBJ2-2, with 12 bases that match TRBD2. The CDR3 contains 18 residues. CDR1 and CDR2 (germline): GTSNPN, SVGIG (reference sequence). J lost 2 bases, V lost 4 bases, and 11 bases had no gene match. Written as DNA, the CDR3 is TGTGCCTGGAACCATGGCGGTGGACTAGCGGGAAACACCGGGGAGCTGTTTTTT. As protein: CAWNHGGGLAGNTGELFF.

The chain couples TRBV27 to TRBJ1-4; tentative D call: TRBD1 (6 bases). V shed 0 bases and J shed 7 bases, with 9 bases lying between them. The germline V gene encodes CDR1 MNHEY and CDR2 SMNVEV (reference sequence). The CDR3 runs 14 residues. This CDR3 is CASSLSAGAEKLFF. The CDR3 DNA follows: TGTGCCAGCAGTTTATCGGCAGGGGCTGAAAAACTGTTTTTT.